This T cell receptor beta chain was profiled in a study of vaccination and CD4 T cells after COVID-19. Study context: Post-COVID draws came a median 101 days after diagnosis (range 35 to 161). Following dose two, a median about 72 days (range 14 to 241) passed before post-vaccine samples were taken. Control cultures received a CEFX pool, an HIV-1 Nef pool, or no peptide.

This sample's treatment: roughly ten-day PBMC culture with coronavirus spike peptide pools or control peptides (ViraFEST assay). Trimming removed 1 base from V and 2 bases from J, with 12 bases in between. The CDR3 is 16 residues long. CDR1 and CDR2 from the germline V gene are SEHNR and FQNEAQ (reference sequence). Points on this clonotype: The antigen is not known.

With the Oncomine TCR Beta short-read assay, DNA from cultured CD4+ T cells was sequenced. TCRdb re-called the PCR reads through MiXCR, storing one row per CDR3 protein. Of some 9,000 distinct CDR3 sequences detected, 73% appear once; the ten largest clones hold around 30%. Input material: CD4+ T cells from blood, cultured in vitro. The TCR comes from a human donor who had recovered from COVID-19. This chain connects TRBV7-9 to TRBJ1-5; D may be TRBD1 (6 bases). The DNA of the CDR3 is TGTGCCAGCAGCTTAGAGGGGGGCTTGGGCAATCAGCCCCAGCATTTT. Protein: CASSLEGGLGNQPQHF.